The clone carrying this T cell receptor beta chain was seen at least ten times. Its matching antigen is unknown. The sample originates from a study of human T cells and chemical hapten exposure. MiXCR, run by TCRdb on the RACE reads, gives a single entry per CDR3 protein. The profile covers about 290,000 distinct CDR3 sequences, with roughly 7.4% appearing a single time and roughly 1.2% taken by the ten largest. Time point here: pre-sensitization, week 0. Specified treatment: therapeutic diphenylcyclopropenone sensitization with weekly scalp DPC. The CDR3 runs to 15 residues. Points from the study as a whole: Expanded TCRs showed more large CDR3 clusters than pre-sensitization or healthy control sets.

The starting material was whole blood, obtained in connection with sensitization to the hapten diphenylcyclopropenone (DPC). The receptor was isolated from a man aged 18 to 30 with alopecia areata. Some clones in this sample may be carry-over from other donors' samples. The gene calls are TRBV21-1 and TRBJ2-7; no DNA check was done on the table's D call, TRBD1. TRBV21-1 is listed as a pseudogene. Here the CDR3 reads CASRTPSGQAYEQYV. The CDR3 bases are TGTGCCAGCAGGACGCCCTCGGGACAGGCCTACGAGCAGTACGTC.